A selection of T cell receptor beta chains follows, all from one sample in a study of T cells in Graves' hyperthyroidism and ophthalmopathy. Using its own MiXCR run on the multiplex PCR reads, TCRdb lists one record per CDR3 protein. The data contain roughly 500,000 distinct CDR3 sequences, over 11% of them seen just once; the ten biggest clones take up 5.8%. Material for sequencing was blood. These receptors came from a woman aged 30 to 39 with Graves' hyperthyroidism that later progressed to Graves' ophthalmopathy. Each CDR3 is given with its conserved first and last residue. Fields, in order: clone size, V gene, CDR3 protein. The size field is filled for only some rows; it gives once, few, many or a size class.

clone size: .; V gene: TRBV4-3; CDR3 protein: CASSQMTLWGATNEKLFF
clone size: .; V gene: TRBV14; CDR3 protein: CASSQGLKTSGRRDEQFF
clone size: many; V gene: TRBV27; CDR3 protein: CASSPTGTRYNEQFF
clone size: few; V gene: TRBV12-3/TRBV12-4; CDR3 protein: CASANPPPDNEQFF
clone size: many; V gene: TRBV20-1; CDR3 protein: CSTGQGPKETQYF
clone size: .; V gene: TRBV18; CDR3 protein: CASSPLSRERETQSF
clone size: .; V gene: TRBV5-1; CDR3 protein: CASSLGLGGAREDTQYF
clone size: few; V gene: TRBV7-3; CDR3 protein: CASSQYRAPYNEQFF
clone size: .; V gene: TRBV15; CDR3 protein: CATSRDEAQPQHF
clone size: many; V gene: TRBV14; CDR3 protein: CASSPYGTGANSPLHF